The rows below give T cell receptor beta chains drawn from one sample of a study of blood T cell repertoires in COVID-19. Using immunoSEQ multiplex PCR, the repertoire was profiled, and TCRdb retains in-frame clones only, with some absent. The sample includes 170,000 or so clones, 88% of them seen just once. The sample taken for sequencing was PBMCs or T cells enriched from blood (not recorded which). The origin of the receptors is a woman aged 18-29 years who had recovered from COVID-19. CDR3s include the opening cysteine and the closing phenylalanine or tryptophan. A D gene is named only where the DNA matches it firmly. Only part of the rows carry a size: once, few, many, or a class if the clone is expanded.

J: TRBJ1-1
V: TRBV28
size: once
D: -
DNA: TGTGCCAGCAGTTTCGTATCGGTGAACACTGAAGCTTTCTTT
CDR3: CASSFVSVNTEAFF

J: TRBJ1-6
V: TRBV7-2
size: -
D: -
DNA: TGTGCCAGCAGCCCCCGGAGGCATAATTCACCCCTCCACTTT
CDR3: CASSPRRHNSPLHF

J: TRBJ1-1
V: TRBV18
size: -
D: TRBD1
DNA: TGTGCCAGCTCACCGACCGGGACAGGGGAAACTGAAGCTTTCTTT
CDR3: CASSPTGTGETEAFF

J: TRBJ1-4
V: TRBV11-3
size: -
D: TRBD1
DNA: TGTGCCAGCAGCACCGTAGACAGGGGTATGTGGGCAACTAATGAAAAACTGTTTTTT
CDR3: CASSTVDRGMWATNEKLFF

J: TRBJ2-3
V: TRBV12-5
size: -
D: TRBD2
DNA: TGTGCTAGTGGTTTGGGTAGCGGGGGGCCCTCTAGCACAGATACGCAGTATTTT
CDR3: CASGLGSGGPSSTDTQYF

J: TRBJ2-1
V: TRBV6-5
size: -
D: -
DNA: TGTGCCAGCAGTTACGACATCTACAATGAGCAGTTCTTC
CDR3: CASSYDIYNEQFF

J: TRBJ1-2
V: TRBV19
size: -
D: TRBD1
DNA: TGTGCCAGTAGTATAACAGGGGGTAACCCTCGGGGCTACACCTTC
CDR3: CASSITGGNPRGYTF

J: TRBJ2-2
V: TRBV4-1
size: -
D: -
DNA: TGCGCCAGCAGCCAATCACTTACGAACACCGGGGAGCTGTTTTTT
CDR3: CASSQSLTNTGELFF

J: TRBJ1-2
V: TRBV28
size: -
D: -
DNA: TGTGCCAGCCGGACAACTGGAGGGATTTTCTATGGCTACACCTTC
CDR3: CASRTTGGIFYGYTF

J: TRBJ1-5
V: TRBV28
size: -
D: -
DNA: TGTGCCAGCAGTTTAACCTTCGACAGAAGCAATCAGCCCCAGCATTTT
CDR3: CASSLTFDRSNQPQHF

J: TRBJ1-4
V: TRBV7-6
size: -
D: -
DNA: TGTGCCAGCAGCCCTGGACAGTCGATTAATGAAAAACTGTTTTTT
CDR3: CASSPGQSINEKLFF

J: TRBJ2-1
V: TRBV7-2
size: -
D: TRBD1
DNA: TGTGCCAGCAGCTTAATGCCGACAGGGGGTCGCAATGAGCAGTTCTTC
CDR3: CASSLMPTGGRNEQFF

J: TRBJ2-2
V: TRBV5-1
size: -
D: TRBD2
DNA: TGCGCCAGCAGCTTACGGACTAGCGGGGGTGTCGGGGAGCTGTTTTTT
CDR3: CASSLRTSGGVGELFF

J: TRBJ1-6
V: TRBV2
size: -
D: -
DNA: TGTGCCAGCACCAGGGTCCCCAATTCACCCCTCCACTTT
CDR3: CASTRVPNSPLHF

J: TRBJ2-3
V: TRBV2
size: -
D: TRBD2
DNA: TGTGCCAGCCGACCCGCACTAGCGGGCGGCACAGATACGCAGTATTTT
CDR3: CASRPALAGGTDTQYF

J: TRBJ1-2
V: TRBV11-2
size: -
D: -
DNA: TGTGCCAGCAGCTTAGAGAGGGGGACGGGCTACACCTTC
CDR3: CASSLERGTGYTF

J: TRBJ1-2
V: TRBV20-1
size: -
D: -
DNA: TGCAGTGCTAGAGTCAGTGATGGCTACACCTTC
CDR3: CSARVSDGYTF

J: TRBJ2-7
V: TRBV11-2
size: once
D: -
DNA: TGTGCCAGCAGCTCCGCGGCTATGGAGTACTTC
CDR3: CASSSAAMEYF

J: TRBJ1-1
V: TRBV5-6
size: -
D: TRBD1
DNA: TGTGCCAGCAGCCCCGAGCCCACAGGGGGCGGGTACACTGAAGCTTTCTTT
CDR3: CASSPEPTGGGYTEAFF

J: TRBJ2-7
V: TRBV5-1
size: -
D: TRBD1
DNA: TGCGCCAGCCGTGATACAGGACAGGGCCAAATCGAGCAGTACTTC
CDR3: CASRDTGQGQIEQYF

J: TRBJ1-6
V: TRBV25-1
size: -
D: TRBD1
DNA: TGTGCCAGCAGTGCCCCGACAGGGAATAATTCACCCCTCCACTTT
CDR3: CASSAPTGNNSPLHF

J: TRBJ1-1
V: TRBV28
size: -
D: TRBD1
DNA: TGTGCCAGCAGCCGGACAGGGGACCCTTTAGCTTTCTTT
CDR3: CASSRTGDPLAFF

J: TRBJ2-3
V: TRBV27
size: -
D: -
DNA: TGTGCCAGTGGGGGGGCGTCTATCACAGATACGCAGTATTTT
CDR3: CASGGASITDTQYF